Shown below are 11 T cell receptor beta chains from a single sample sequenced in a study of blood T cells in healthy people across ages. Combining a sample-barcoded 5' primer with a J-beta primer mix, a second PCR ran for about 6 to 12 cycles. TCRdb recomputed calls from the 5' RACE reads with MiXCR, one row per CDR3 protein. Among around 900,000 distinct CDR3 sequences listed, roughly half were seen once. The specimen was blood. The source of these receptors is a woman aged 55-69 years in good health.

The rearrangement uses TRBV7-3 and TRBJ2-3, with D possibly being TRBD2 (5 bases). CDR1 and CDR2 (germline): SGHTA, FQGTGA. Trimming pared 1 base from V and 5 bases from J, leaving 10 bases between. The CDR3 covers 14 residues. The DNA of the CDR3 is TGTGCCAGCAGCTTAAGGCCCGGGGAAGATACGCAGTATTTT. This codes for CASSLRPGEDTQYF.

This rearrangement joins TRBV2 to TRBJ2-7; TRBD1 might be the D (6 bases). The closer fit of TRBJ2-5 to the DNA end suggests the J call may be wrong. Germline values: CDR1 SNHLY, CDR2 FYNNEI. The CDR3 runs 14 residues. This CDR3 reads CASRAGTRMETQYF. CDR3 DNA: TGTGCCAGCAGGGCCGGGACAAGGATGGAGACCCAGTACTTC.

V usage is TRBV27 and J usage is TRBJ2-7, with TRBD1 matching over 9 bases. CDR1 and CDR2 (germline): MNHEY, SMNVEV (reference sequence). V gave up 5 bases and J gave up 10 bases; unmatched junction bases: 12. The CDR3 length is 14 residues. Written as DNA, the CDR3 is TGTGCCAGCAGTAATACAGGGGGCATAGTGGCCCAGTACTTC. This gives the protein CASSNTGGIVAQYF.

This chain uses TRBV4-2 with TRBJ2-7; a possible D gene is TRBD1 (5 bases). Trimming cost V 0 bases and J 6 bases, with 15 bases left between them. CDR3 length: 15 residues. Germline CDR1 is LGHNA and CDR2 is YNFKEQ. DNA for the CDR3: TGTGCCAGCAGCCAAGATAAGGGGTCGGTTGGCGAGCAGTACTTC. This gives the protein CASSQDKGSVGEQYF.

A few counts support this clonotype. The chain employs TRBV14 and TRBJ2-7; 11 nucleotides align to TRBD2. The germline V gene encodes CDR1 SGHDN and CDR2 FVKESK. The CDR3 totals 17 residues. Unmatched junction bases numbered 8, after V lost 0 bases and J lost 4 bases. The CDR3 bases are TGTGCCAGCAGCCAAGATGAACTAGCGGGGGCGGCGTACGAGCAGTACTTC. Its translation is CASSQDELAGAAYEQYF.

The CDR3 loop is CASSGETVTYEQYF. CDR3 nucleotides: TGCGCCAGCAGCGGGGAGACAGTTACCTACGAGCAGTACTTC. The rearrangement joins TRBV5-1 to TRBJ2-7, with D perhaps assigned TRBD1 or TRBD2 (5 bases each). The CDR3 sequence is 14 residues long. V dropped 4 bases and J dropped 2 bases, with 13 bases sitting between them. In germline, CDR1 is SGHRS, CDR2 YFSETQ. The variable domain in full, with the rest retrieved from reference TRBV5-1 and TRBJ2-7, is KAGVTQTPRYLIKTRGQQVTLSCSPISGHRSVSWYQQTPGQGLQFLFEYFSETQRNKGNFPGRFSGRQFSNSRSEMNVSTLELGDSALYLCASSGETVTYEQYFGPGTRLTVT.

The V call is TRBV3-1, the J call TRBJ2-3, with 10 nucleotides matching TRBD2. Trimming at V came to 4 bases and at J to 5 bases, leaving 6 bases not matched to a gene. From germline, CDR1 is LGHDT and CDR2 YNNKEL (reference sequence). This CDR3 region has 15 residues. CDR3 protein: CASSRTSGWVDTQYF. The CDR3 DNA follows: TGTGCCAGCAGCCGGACTAGCGGATGGGTAGATACGCAGTATTTT.

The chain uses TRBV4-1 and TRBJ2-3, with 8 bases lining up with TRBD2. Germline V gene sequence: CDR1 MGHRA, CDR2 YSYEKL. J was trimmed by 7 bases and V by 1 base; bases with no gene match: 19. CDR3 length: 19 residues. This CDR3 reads CASSQGSRGTSAGWNTQYF. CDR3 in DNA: TGCGCCAGCAGCCAAGGGTCGAGGGGGACTAGTGCCGGTTGGAATACGCAGTATTTT.

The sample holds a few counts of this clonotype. As DNA, the CDR3 is TGTGCCAGCAGCCAAGACGTGTCACCCCTCCACTTT. Translation: CASSQDVSPLHF. The chain has TRBV4-2 and TRBJ1-6; no definite D call. The V end lost 0 bases, the J end lost 10 bases, and 4 bases lay between the germline ends. The CDR3 loop spans 12 amino acids. Germline loops: CDR1 LGHNA, CDR2 YNFKEQ.

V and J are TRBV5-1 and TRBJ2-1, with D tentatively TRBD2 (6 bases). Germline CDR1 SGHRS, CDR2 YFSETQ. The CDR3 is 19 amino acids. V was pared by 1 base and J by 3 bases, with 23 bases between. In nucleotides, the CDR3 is TGCGCCAGCAGCTTGTTAGGCCTAGCGTCAACATCTAGCTACAATGAGCAGTTCTTC. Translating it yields CASSLLGLASTSSYNEQFF.

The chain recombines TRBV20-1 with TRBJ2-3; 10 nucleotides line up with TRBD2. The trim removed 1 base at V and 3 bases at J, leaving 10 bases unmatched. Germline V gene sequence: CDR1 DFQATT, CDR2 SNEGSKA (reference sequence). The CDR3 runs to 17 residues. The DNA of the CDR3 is TGCAGTGCTAGAGCGTTTAGCGGGAGGACGTATACAGATACGCAGTATTTT. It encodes CSARAFSGRTYTDTQYF.